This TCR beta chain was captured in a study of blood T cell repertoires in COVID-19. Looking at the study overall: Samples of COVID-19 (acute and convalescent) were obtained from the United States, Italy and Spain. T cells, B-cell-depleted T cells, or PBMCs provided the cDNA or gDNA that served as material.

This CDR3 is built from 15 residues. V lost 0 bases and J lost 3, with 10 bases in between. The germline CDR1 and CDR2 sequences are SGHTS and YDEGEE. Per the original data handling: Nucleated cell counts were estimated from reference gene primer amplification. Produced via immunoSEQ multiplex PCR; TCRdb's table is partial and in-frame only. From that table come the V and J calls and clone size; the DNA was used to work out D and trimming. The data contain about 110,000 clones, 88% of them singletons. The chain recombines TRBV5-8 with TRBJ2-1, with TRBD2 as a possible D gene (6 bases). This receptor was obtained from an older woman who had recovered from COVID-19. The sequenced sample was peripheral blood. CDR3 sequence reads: CASSLEWDFYNEQFF. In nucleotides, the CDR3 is TGTGCCAGCAGCTTGGAGTGGGACTTCTACAATGAGCAGTTCTTC.